A selection of T cell receptor beta chains follows, all from one sample in a study of beta chain features in type 1 diabetes. The assay was immunoSEQ multiplex PCR, and TCRdb's table has in-frame clones only and misses some. The table records 250,000 to 350,000 clones, over 12% of them present only once. Sequencing was done on a sample of naive CD4+ T cells from blood. All receptors come from a man between 18 and 35 years old with type 1 diabetes. The CDR3 runs from the conserved cysteine through the conserved F or W. Each record gives: D gene, clone size, J gene, V gene, CDR3 DNA, CDR3 protein. D genes are given only for firm matches. Where a row states a size, it is once, few, many or the class of an expanded clone; other rows omit it.

d_call: TRBD2
clone_size: few
j_call: TRBJ2-7
v_call: TRBV7-2
cdr3_nt: TGTGCCAGCAGCTTAGCGCCTAGCGGGGGGGCCTACGAGCAGTACTTC
cdr3_aa: CASSLAPSGGAYEQYF

d_call: TRBD1
clone_size: few
j_call: TRBJ2-5
v_call: TRBV30
cdr3_nt: TGTGCCTGGAGGAATGACAGGGGCGGTGAGACCCAGTACTTC
cdr3_aa: CAWRNDRGGETQYF

d_call: TRBD1
clone_size: few
j_call: TRBJ2-5
v_call: TRBV7-6
cdr3_nt: TGTGCCAGCAGCATGAGAGGTCAGGGGGCAGAGACCCAGTACTTC
cdr3_aa: CASSMRGQGAETQYF

d_call: TRBD1
clone_size: many
j_call: TRBJ2-1
v_call: TRBV23-1
cdr3_nt: TGCGCCAGCAGTCTGGACAGGGGATCTCTCTTC
cdr3_aa: CASSLDRGSLF

d_call: TRBD1
clone_size: -
j_call: TRBJ1-1
v_call: TRBV14
cdr3_nt: TGTGCCAGCAGCCGCATCAGGGGGCGGAACACTGAAGCTTTCTTT
cdr3_aa: CASSRIRGRNTEAFF

d_call: -
clone_size: few
j_call: TRBJ2-1
v_call: TRBV5-6
cdr3_nt: TGTGCCAGCAGCGCTCTTGAGCCTGAGAGGAATGAGCAGTTCTTC
cdr3_aa: CASSALEPERNEQFF

d_call: TRBD1
clone_size: -
j_call: TRBJ1-1
v_call: TRBV28
cdr3_nt: TGTGCCAGCGGGTGGGACAGGGTAGACACTGAAGCTTTCTTT
cdr3_aa: CASGWDRVDTEAFF

d_call: -
clone_size: few
j_call: TRBJ2-3
v_call: TRBV5-1
cdr3_nt: TGCGCCAGCAGACCAGCGGGCAGCACAGATACGCAGTATTTT
cdr3_aa: CASRPAGSTDTQYF

d_call: TRBD2
clone_size: few
j_call: TRBJ2-3
v_call: TRBV14
cdr3_nt: TGTGCCAGCAGCCAATCCGGGACTAGCGCCCTAGGTACGCAGTATTTT
cdr3_aa: CASSQSGTSALGTQYF

d_call: -
clone_size: -
j_call: TRBJ1-5
v_call: TRBV10-3
cdr3_nt: TGTGCCATCAGTGAGCTATTGGTTCTTAGCAATCAGCCCCAGCATTTT
cdr3_aa: CAISELLVLSNQPQHF

d_call: -
clone_size: few
j_call: TRBJ2-1
v_call: TRBV5-4
cdr3_nt: TGTGCCAGCAGCTTTTTGTTAAGGGGAAATGAGCAGTTCTTC
cdr3_aa: CASSFLLRGNEQFF

d_call: -
clone_size: few
j_call: TRBJ2-3
v_call: TRBV5-1
cdr3_nt: TGCGCCAGCAGCTTGGAGGAGAGCACCACAGATACGCAGTATTTT
cdr3_aa: CASSLEESTTDTQYF

d_call: -
clone_size: few
j_call: TRBJ2-6
v_call: TRBV10-3
cdr3_nt: TGTGCCACCGAGGTGCGGTCTGGGGCCAACGTCCTGACTTTC
cdr3_aa: CATEVRSGANVLTF

d_call: TRBD2
clone_size: few
j_call: TRBJ2-3
v_call: TRBV28
cdr3_nt: TGTGCCAGCAGTTTCCGACTAGCGGGAGACACAGATACGCAGTATTTT
cdr3_aa: CASSFRLAGDTDTQYF

d_call: TRBD2
clone_size: -
j_call: TRBJ2-1
v_call: TRBV30
cdr3_nt: TGTGCCTGGACGGGTCAGGCTAGCGGGGACGAGCAGTTCTTC
cdr3_aa: CAWTGQASGDEQFF

d_call: -
clone_size: -
j_call: TRBJ2-2
v_call: TRBV30
cdr3_nt: TGTGCCTGGAGAGACGCGGAACCCCTCACCGGGGAGCTGTTTTTT
cdr3_aa: CAWRDAEPLTGELFF

d_call: -
clone_size: -
j_call: TRBJ2-5
v_call: TRBV5-1
cdr3_nt: TGCGCCAGCAGCCCATACTTGCAAGAGACCCAGTACTTC
cdr3_aa: CASSPYLQETQYF

d_call: -
clone_size: few
j_call: TRBJ2-7
v_call: TRBV7-9
cdr3_nt: TGTGCCAGCAGCCCAGAGGGGGGGGCAACCGAGCAGTACTTC
cdr3_aa: CASSPEGGATEQYF

d_call: TRBD2
clone_size: -
j_call: TRBJ2-7
v_call: TRBV14
cdr3_nt: TGTGCCAGCAGCCGTGTAGCGGGGGGGACGGGCCCCTACGAGCAGTACTTC
cdr3_aa: CASSRVAGGTGPYEQYF

d_call: -
clone_size: few
j_call: TRBJ2-1
v_call: TRBV7-9
cdr3_nt: TGTGCCAGCAGCGCCACCTTTGAGGGAAAGGGTGAGCAGTTCTTC
cdr3_aa: CASSATFEGKGEQFF

d_call: TRBD2
clone_size: few
j_call: TRBJ2-3
v_call: TRBV5-1
cdr3_nt: TGCGCCAGCAGCTCACTTAGCGGGAGGTCAGATACGCAGTATTTT
cdr3_aa: CASSSLSGRSDTQYF

d_call: TRBD1
clone_size: few
j_call: TRBJ2-7
v_call: TRBV5-1
cdr3_nt: TGCGCCAGCAGCTTGGGCTCAGGGGGCCCCTACGAGCAGTACTTC
cdr3_aa: CASSLGSGGPYEQYF

d_call: TRBD2
clone_size: -
j_call: TRBJ2-7
v_call: TRBV5-1
cdr3_nt: TGCGCCAGCAGGGGACTAGCGGGGGGATCCTACGAGCAGTACTTC
cdr3_aa: CASRGLAGGSYEQYF

d_call: -
clone_size: -
j_call: TRBJ2-3
v_call: TRBV9
cdr3_nt: TGTGCCAGCAGCACGACGGGGAGCACAGATACGCAGTATTTT
cdr3_aa: CASSTTGSTDTQYF

d_call: -
clone_size: -
j_call: TRBJ1-1
v_call: TRBV7-2
cdr3_nt: TGTGCCAGCAGCGCCGGGAGGGACACTGAAGCTTTCTTT
cdr3_aa: CASSAGRDTEAFF

d_call: -
clone_size: -
j_call: TRBJ2-2
v_call: TRBV2
cdr3_nt: TGTGCCAGCAGTGACGGGGGATATGCCGGGGAGCTGTTTTTT
cdr3_aa: CASSDGGYAGELFF

d_call: -
clone_size: -
j_call: TRBJ1-1
v_call: TRBV6-5
cdr3_nt: TGTGCCAGCAGTTCGTACTTGAACACTGAAGCTTTCTTT
cdr3_aa: CASSSYLNTEAFF

d_call: -
clone_size: -
j_call: TRBJ2-1
v_call: TRBV7-2
cdr3_nt: TGTGCCAGCAGCCTAACCCGGACAGCCAATGAGCAGTTCTTC
cdr3_aa: CASSLTRTANEQFF

d_call: TRBD2
clone_size: few
j_call: TRBJ2-1
v_call: TRBV7-6
cdr3_nt: TGTGCCAGCAGCTTAGCGTGGCGGGAGGGCAAATACAATGAGCAGTTCTTC
cdr3_aa: CASSLAWREGKYNEQFF

d_call: -
clone_size: -
j_call: TRBJ2-6
v_call: TRBV19
cdr3_nt: TGTGCCAGTCGACAATACTCTGAGGCCAACGTCCTGACTTTC
cdr3_aa: CASRQYSEANVLTF

d_call: TRBD1
clone_size: -
j_call: TRBJ1-1
v_call: TRBV6-5
cdr3_nt: TGTGCCAGCACCCCGGGACAGGGTAGGCCTGAAGCTTTCTTT
cdr3_aa: CASTPGQGRPEAFF

d_call: -
clone_size: -
j_call: TRBJ2-1
v_call: TRBV30
cdr3_nt: TGTGCCTGGATTACCGGGACAGGGGTAGCGGGAGCACACTACAATGAGCAGTTCTTC
cdr3_aa: CAWITGTGVAGAHYNEQFF

d_call: TRBD1
clone_size: -
j_call: TRBJ2-7
v_call: TRBV15
cdr3_nt: TGTGCCACCAGCCTCGCGGGACAGGGAATCTACGAGCAGTACTTC
cdr3_aa: CATSLAGQGIYEQYF

d_call: -
clone_size: -
j_call: TRBJ2-7
v_call: TRBV28
cdr3_nt: TGTGCCAGCAGTTTATTAAGCGGTTCCTCCTACGAGCAGTACTTC
cdr3_aa: CASSLLSGSSYEQYF

d_call: -
clone_size: -
j_call: TRBJ2-7
v_call: TRBV29-1
cdr3_nt: TGCAGCGTCCAAGACCTGGGGGCAGGGAACTACGAGCAGTACTTC
cdr3_aa: CSVQDLGAGNYEQYF

d_call: -
clone_size: -
j_call: TRBJ2-7
v_call: TRBV9
cdr3_nt: TGTGCCAGCAGCCCCGTTCGCAGGTCCTACGAGCAGTACTTC
cdr3_aa: CASSPVRRSYEQYF

d_call: -
clone_size: few
j_call: TRBJ2-3
v_call: TRBV19
cdr3_nt: TGTGCCAGTAGTATACGGGTTAGCACAGATACGCAGTATTTT
cdr3_aa: CASSIRVSTDTQYF

d_call: -
clone_size: once
j_call: TRBJ1-6
v_call: TRBV4-3
cdr3_nt: TGCGCCAGCAGCCGGTCGGGGGGAATCAATAATTCACCCCTCCACTTT
cdr3_aa: CASSRSGGINNSPLHF

d_call: TRBD1
clone_size: few
j_call: TRBJ1-1
v_call: TRBV6-6
cdr3_nt: TGTGCCAGCAGTTCAGCCGGGACAGGGGACACTGAAGCTTTCTTT
cdr3_aa: CASSSAGTGDTEAFF

d_call: -
clone_size: few
j_call: TRBJ2-7
v_call: TRBV11-2
cdr3_nt: TGTGCCAGCAGCGGGATGAGGGCGGCCTCCTACGAGCAGTACTTC
cdr3_aa: CASSGMRAASYEQYF

d_call: TRBD2
clone_size: -
j_call: TRBJ2-1
v_call: TRBV7-2
cdr3_nt: TGTGCCAGCAGCTTCGACCTAGCGGGACCTTACAATGAGCAGTTCTTC
cdr3_aa: CASSFDLAGPYNEQFF

d_call: TRBD1
clone_size: -
j_call: TRBJ2-1
v_call: TRBV30
cdr3_nt: TGTGCCTGCAGAGCACAGGGGGCGGGGTACGAGCAGTTCTTC
cdr3_aa: CACRAQGAGYEQFF

d_call: TRBD2
clone_size: few
j_call: TRBJ2-1
v_call: TRBV19
cdr3_nt: TGTGCCAGTAGTCCCCGACAGCGGGGGGCGCATGAGCAGTTCTTC
cdr3_aa: CASSPRQRGAHEQFF

d_call: TRBD1
clone_size: -
j_call: TRBJ1-2
v_call: TRBV29-1
cdr3_nt: TGCAGCGTTGAAGATCGGCAGGGGGCCAGGGGCTACACCTTC
cdr3_aa: CSVEDRQGARGYTF

d_call: -
clone_size: few
j_call: TRBJ1-1
v_call: TRBV7-2
cdr3_nt: TGTGCCAGCAGCTTAGGTACGACAGAATACACTGAAGCTTTCTTT
cdr3_aa: CASSLGTTEYTEAFF

d_call: TRBD1
clone_size: -
j_call: TRBJ2-7
v_call: TRBV28
cdr3_nt: TGTGCCAGCACCCTCGGGACAGCCTACGAGCAGTACTTC
cdr3_aa: CASTLGTAYEQYF

d_call: -
clone_size: few
j_call: TRBJ1-5
v_call: TRBV7-2
cdr3_nt: TGTGCCAGCAGTCCGCCCTCACTTCATCAGCCCCAGCATTTT
cdr3_aa: CASSPPSLHQPQHF

d_call: -
clone_size: -
j_call: TRBJ2-1
v_call: TRBV14
cdr3_nt: TGTGCCAGCAGCCGACGCCTACAGAGCCGCGAGCAGTTCTTC
cdr3_aa: CASSRRLQSREQFF

d_call: -
clone_size: -
j_call: TRBJ2-7
v_call: TRBV12-2
cdr3_nt: TGTGCAAGTCGCTTCGAAAGAGGACAGGAGAACTCCTACGAGCAGTACTTC
cdr3_aa: CASRFERGQENSYEQYF

d_call: -
clone_size: -
j_call: TRBJ2-5
v_call: TRBV4-3
cdr3_nt: TGCACCAGCAGCCCCCTCGCCGGACAGCAAGAGACCCAGTACTTC
cdr3_aa: CTSSPLAGQQETQYF

d_call: -
clone_size: few
j_call: TRBJ2-1
v_call: TRBV29-1
cdr3_nt: TGCAGCGTTTGCAGGGACATCAACAATGAGCAGTTCTTC
cdr3_aa: CSVCRDINNEQFF

d_call: -
clone_size: few
j_call: TRBJ2-7
v_call: TRBV11-2
cdr3_nt: TGTGCCAGCAGCCCCATGGGGGGTGGTTACGAGCAGTACTTC
cdr3_aa: CASSPMGGGYEQYF

d_call: TRBD2
clone_size: -
j_call: TRBJ2-1
v_call: TRBV14
cdr3_nt: TGTGCCAGCAGCCCGTGGGATGGACTAGCGGGGGTCAATGAGCAGTTCTTC
cdr3_aa: CASSPWDGLAGVNEQFF

d_call: TRBD2
clone_size: once
j_call: TRBJ2-1
v_call: TRBV10-3
cdr3_nt: TGTGCCATCAGTGGGGTACGACTAGCGGGGGGATACAATGAGCAGTTCTTC
cdr3_aa: CAISGVRLAGGYNEQFF

d_call: TRBD2
clone_size: -
j_call: TRBJ2-7
v_call: TRBV27
cdr3_nt: TGTGCCAGCAGTACGGACAGAGCGGGGGGGTCCTACGAGCAGTACTTC
cdr3_aa: CASSTDRAGGSYEQYF

d_call: TRBD1
clone_size: few
j_call: TRBJ1-2
v_call: TRBV7-2
cdr3_nt: TGTGCCAGCAGCTCCTTCCGACAGGGTAACTATGGCTACACCTTC
cdr3_aa: CASSSFRQGNYGYTF

d_call: TRBD1
clone_size: few
j_call: TRBJ2-2
v_call: TRBV10-3
cdr3_nt: TGTGCCATCAAATCGGGACAGGGGGCTGCGAACACCGGGGAGCTGTTTTTT
cdr3_aa: CAIKSGQGAANTGELFF

d_call: -
clone_size: -
j_call: TRBJ1-3
v_call: TRBV5-4
cdr3_nt: TGTGCCAGCAGCTCGGAGACCGTCTCTGGAAACACCATATATTTT
cdr3_aa: CASSSETVSGNTIYF

d_call: TRBD1
clone_size: few
j_call: TRBJ2-3
v_call: TRBV7-8
cdr3_nt: TGTGCCAGCAGCTGGGCCAGGGGGATCGGAGATACGCAGTATTTT
cdr3_aa: CASSWARGIGDTQYF